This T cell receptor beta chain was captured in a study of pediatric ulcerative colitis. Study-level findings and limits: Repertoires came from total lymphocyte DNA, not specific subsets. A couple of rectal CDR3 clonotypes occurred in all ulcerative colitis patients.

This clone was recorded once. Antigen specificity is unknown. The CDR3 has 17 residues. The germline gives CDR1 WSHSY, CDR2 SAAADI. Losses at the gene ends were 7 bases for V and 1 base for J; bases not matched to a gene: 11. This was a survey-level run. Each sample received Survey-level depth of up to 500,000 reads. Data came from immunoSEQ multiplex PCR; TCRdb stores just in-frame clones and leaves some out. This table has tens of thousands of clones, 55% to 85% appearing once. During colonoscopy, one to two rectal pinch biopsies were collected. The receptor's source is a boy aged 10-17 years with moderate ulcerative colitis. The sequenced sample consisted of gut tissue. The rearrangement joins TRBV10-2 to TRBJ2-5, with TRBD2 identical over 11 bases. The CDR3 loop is CASTRGLAAILQETQYF. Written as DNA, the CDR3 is TGCGCCAGCACAAGGGGACTAGCGGCAATACTCCAAGAGACCCAGTACTTC.